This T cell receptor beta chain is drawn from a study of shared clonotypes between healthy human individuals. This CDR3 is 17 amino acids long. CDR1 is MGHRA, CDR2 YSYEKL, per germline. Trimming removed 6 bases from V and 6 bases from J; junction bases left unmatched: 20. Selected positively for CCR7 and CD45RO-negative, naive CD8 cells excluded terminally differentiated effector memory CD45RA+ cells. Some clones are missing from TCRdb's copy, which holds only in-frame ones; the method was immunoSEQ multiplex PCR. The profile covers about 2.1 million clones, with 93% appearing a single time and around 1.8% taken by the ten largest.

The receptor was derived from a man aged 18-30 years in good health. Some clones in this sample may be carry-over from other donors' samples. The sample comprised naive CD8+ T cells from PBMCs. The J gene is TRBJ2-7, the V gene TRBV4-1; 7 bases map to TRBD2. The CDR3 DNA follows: TGCGCCAGCAGTCCAACCCTACCCCTACGGGAGGCCGTCGAGCAGTACTTC. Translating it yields CASSPTLPLREAVEQYF.